Shown below are 14 T cell receptor beta chains from a single sample sequenced in a study of T cells in Graves' hyperthyroidism and ophthalmopathy. The CDR3 regions of TCR beta were amplified from RNA transcripts. Primed by the HTBI set, a first-round RT-PCR was run on the TCR CDR3. TCRdb reprocessed the multiplex PCR reads with MiXCR, giving one entry per CDR3 protein. The data contain around 570,000 distinct CDR3 sequences, nearly 20% of them singletons. The source material was blood. These receptors were obtained from a man aged 35-49 years with Graves' ophthalmopathy.

This clonotype was recorded a few times. This chain uses TRBV10-3 with TRBJ2-7; 7 bases match TRBD2. The J segment lost 11 bases and the V segment lost 7 bases, leaving 8 bases of the junction unmatched. Per the germline V gene, CDR1 is ENHRY and CDR2 is SYGVKD. The CDR3 totals 11 residues. CDR3 sequence: CAIKESGEEYF. Here the CDR3 DNA reads TGTGCCATCAAGGAGAGCGGGGAGGAGTACTTC.

The chain has TRBV6-5 and TRBJ2-7; 7 bases align to TRBD1. The CDR3 sequence is 17 residues long. CDR1 is MNHEY, CDR2 SVGAGI, per germline. Trimming removed 2 bases from V and 2 bases from J; junction bases left unmatched: 12. DNA of the CDR3: TGTGCCAGCAGTTACGGCTCCGGGACAGTTATCCCCTACGAGCAGTACTTC. This encodes CASSYGSGTVIPYEQYF.

This clonotype was seen at least ten times. The V call is TRBV11-2, the J call TRBJ2-7; TRBD1 matches 9 bases. V shed 3 bases and J 0 bases; nucleotides not matched to a gene: 9. This CDR3 is 17 amino acids long. CDR1 is SGHAT and CDR2 is FQNNGV in the germline V gene. CDR3 sequence (DNA): TGTGCCAGCAGCTTTGGACAGGGGACGGAGAGCTCCTACGAGCAGTACTTC. Protein product: CASSFGQGTESSYEQYF.

This clonotype was found many times. This chain connects TRBV30 to TRBJ2-7; unclear D gene. V was trimmed by 2 bases and J by 2 bases, leaving 10 bases between them. The CDR3 sequence is 13 residues long. Per germline, CDR1 GTSNPN and CDR2 SVGIG (reference sequence). The CDR3 DNA reads TGTGCCTGGAGTCGCATGGCCGCCTACGAGCAGTACTTC. Amino acid sequence: CAWSRMAAYEQYF.

The genes are TRBV28 and TRBJ1-5, with D possibly matching TRBD1 (5 bases). V lost 5 bases and J lost 4, with 15 bases in between. Germline assignment: CDR1 MDHEN and CDR2 SYDVKM. The CDR3 runs to 15 residues. The CDR3 is CASSLPGQGNQPQHF. The CDR3, as DNA: TGTGCCAGCAGTCTCCCCGGGCAGGGAAATCAGCCCCAGCATTTT.

This clonotype was found many times. CDR3 residues: CASSQVRDSVYEQYF. In DNA, the CDR3 is TGTGCCAGCAGCCAAGTCCGGGACAGTGTCTACGAGCAGTACTTC. The chain recombines TRBV3-1 with TRBJ2-7, with 7 nucleotides matching TRBD1. Trimming cost V 1 base and J 3 bases; bases outside gene matches: 6. The CDR3 has 15 residues. Germline CDR1 and CDR2: LGHDT and YNNKEL (reference sequence).

This clonotype has at least ten counts. The chain employs TRBV6-5 and TRBJ1-1; unclear D gene. Deletions cut 0 bases from V and 5 bases from J, with 16 bases between. CDR3 length equals 16 residues. The germline V gene has CDR1 MNHEY and CDR2 SVGAGI. CDR3 coding DNA: TGTGCCAGCAGTTACTCGGGCGGAGGCCCGGGGACTGAAGCTTTCTTT. Translating gives CASSYSGGGPGTEAFF.

Regarding this clonotype: This may stem from a read error, because a much larger clone lies one nucleotide away. This chain joins TRBV9 and TRBJ1-1; D is unclear. The CDR3 loop spans 12 amino acids. Trimming shortened V by 4 bases and J by 6 bases, and 10 bases separated the two germline ends. The V gene's germline CDR1 is SGDLS and CDR2 YYNGEE. The DNA for the CDR3 is TGTGCCAGCAGCATAGAAGGAGCTGAAGCTTTCTTT. It specifies CASSIEGAEAFF.

Ten or more counts support this clonotype. The rearrangement uses TRBV6-1 and TRBJ1-5; D not certain. The CDR3 runs to 14 residues. Trimming stripped 5 bases from V and 5 bases from J, with 13 bases between. CDR1 and CDR2 from the germline V gene are MNHNS and SASEGT. The CDR3 sequence is CASSIREKDQPQHF. DNA of the CDR3: TGTGCCAGCAGTATAAGGGAGAAGGATCAGCCCCAGCATTTT.

About this clonotype itself: A much more abundant neighbour one base away suggests this may be a read error. Without the conserved terminal phenylalanine or tryptophan, this CDR3 likely stems from a read error. The chain has TRBV2 and TRBJ1-1; 7 bases fit TRBD1. V trimming: 6 bases; J trimming: 0 bases; junction bases outside the gene matches: 7. Germline CDR1 reads SNHLY; CDR2 reads FYNNEI. This CDR3 is 15 amino acids long. The CDR3 sequence: CASRDGTAMNTEAFL. CDR3 in DNA: TGTGCCAGCAGGGATGGGACAGCCATGAACACTGAAGCTTTCCTT.

This chain joins TRBV5-1 and TRBJ2-7; the D gene is possibly TRBD2 (6 bases). V shed 0 bases and J shed 2 bases, with 12 bases lying between them. The germline CDR1 and CDR2 sequences are SGHRS and YFSETQ. This CDR3 has 15 amino acids. The CDR3 nucleotides read TGCGCCAGCAGCTTGGCGGAGGGGTCGACCTACGAGCAGTACTTC. This encodes CASSLAEGSTYEQYF.

This clonotype was seen a few times. The chain combines TRBV20-1 with TRBJ2-4, with D perhaps TRBD1 (7 bases). V lost 5 bases and J lost 3, with 11 bases in between. Germline CDR1 is DFQATT and CDR2 is SNEGSKA (reference sequence). The CDR3 loop spans 13 amino acids. The CDR3 nucleotides are TGCAGTGCTGACAGGGAGGACAAAAACATTCAGTACTTC. Translation gives CSADREDKNIQYF.

As concerns this clonotype: A much larger clone differs from this one at a single base, so this may be a read error. The chain couples TRBV6-2 or TRBV6-3 to TRBJ2-7; the match to TRBD2 covers 7 bases. The CDR3 extends over 15 amino acids. V trimming: 6 bases; J trimming: 9 bases; junction bases outside the gene matches: 17. Germline CDR1 reads MNHEY; CDR2 reads SVGEGT. Here the CDR3 DNA reads TGTGCCAGCAGACTACCTAGCGGCCGGGGGAACGGGCAGTACTTC. Residues: CASRLPSGRGNGQYF.

V gene TRBV30 combines with J gene TRBJ2-5; no clear D. The V gene's germline CDR1 is GTSNPN and CDR2 SVGIG (reference sequence). This CDR3 contains 13 residues. Trimming took off 0 bases at V and 4 bases at J, with 9 bases between the two ends. CDR3 nucleotide sequence: TGTGCCTGGAGTGTCGGAAGGCGAGAGACCCAGTACTTC. Amino acids: CAWSVGRRETQYF.